In this sample, the clone carrying this T cell receptor (beta chain) turned up a few times. The antigen is not known. The source of the sample is a study of beta chain features in type 1 diabetes. About the study: The patients were much like the healthy donors in age, gender and cell yields. The samples had 85 million to 130 million sorted cells examined in all. Whole-study findings and limits: Type 1 diabetes patients had moderately but significantly shorter TCRB CDR3s in all four CD4+ subsets. When VDJ junctions were examined, type 1 diabetes patients showed fewer insertions and more deletions.

The study reverse transcribed the entire isolated RNA, so it sequenced expressed TCRB transcripts. The read count averaged around 3.6 million across naive, central memory and regulatory T cell samples. Some clones are missing from TCRdb's copy, which holds only in-frame ones; the method was immunoSEQ multiplex PCR. This sample yields roughly 730,000 clones, of which 13% are seen a single time; approximately 0.022% belongs to the top ten. Germline CDR1 reads MNHEY; CDR2 reads SMNVEV (reference sequence). The V end was cut by 7 bases, the J end by 8 bases, with 14 bases between. CDR3 length: 13 residues.

Sample: naive CD4+ T cells from blood. The chain couples TRBV27 to TRBJ1-4; the D gene is possibly TRBD1 (5 bases). This receptor was taken from a man aged 18 to 35 with type 1 diabetes. CDR3 region: CASTRGFGEKLFF. The CDR3 DNA reads as TGTGCCAGCACCCGGGGGTTTGGGGAAAAACTGTTTTTT.